The 28 T cell receptor beta chains below come from one sample, sequenced in a study of CD8+CD57+ T cells in acquired aplastic anemia. TCR beta VDJ and CDR3 were profiled, and genomic DNA was the template. Each CDR3 protein is one row after TCRdb ran MiXCR on the reads. The sample has some 140,000 distinct CDR3 sequences; around half are singletons. Sequencing was done on patients that had shown CD8+CD57+ cell expansion by flow cytometry. Sequences were obtained from sorted CD4+, CD8+, or CD8+CD57+ T cells (not recorded which) from PBMCs. These TCRs come from a human donor with aplastic anemia.

The rearrangement links TRBV24-1 to TRBJ2-3; no firm D call. CDR3 size: 13 residues. V lost 7 bases and J 4 bases, leaving 11 bases between the germline ends. CDR1 KGHDR and CDR2 SFDVKD come from the germline V gene. DNA of the CDR3: TGTGCCACCAGCCAATTTATGGCAGATACGCAGTATTTT. This gives the protein CATSQFMADTQYF.

The V call is TRBV10-1, the J call TRBJ1-2; D possibly corresponds to TRBD1 (5 bases). Germline lookup yields CDR1 WNHNN and CDR2 SYGVQD (reference sequence). This CDR3 is built from 17 residues. V lost 6 bases and J lost 3, with 23 bases in between. This CDR3 is CASSVPGREVSDYGYTF. CDR3 nucleotide sequence: TGCGCCAGCAGCGTCCCGGGACGCGAAGTAAGCGACTATGGCTACACCTTC.

This clonotype was seen ten or more times. The junction departs from germline at one end; a sequencing error may be responsible. The chain has TRBV7-2 and TRBJ2-4, with D possibly being TRBD1 (6 bases). Germline assignment: CDR1 SGHTA and CDR2 FQGNSA. There are 11 residues in the CDR3. The DNA for the CDR3 is TGTGCCAGCAGCTTGCGCCGGGACATGAAGTTC. Residues: CASSLRRDMKF.

This clonotype was counted a few times. V gene TRBV11-2 combines with J gene TRBJ2-3, with TRBD1 matching 8 bases. The CDR3 is made up of 17 amino acids. Looked up from germline, CDR1 is SGHAT and CDR2 is FQNNGV. The ends lost 0 bases at V and 3 bases at J; junction bases unmatched: 8. The CDR3 spells CASSLEQGVPRTDTQYF. DNA for the CDR3: TGTGCCAGCAGCTTAGAACAGGGGGTCCCTCGGACAGATACGCAGTATTTT. The full variable domain, its missing parts supplied by reference TRBV11-2 and TRBJ2-3, is EAGVAQSPRYKIIEKRQSVAFWCNPISGHATLYWYQQILGQGPKLLIQFQNNGVVDDSQLPKDRFSAERLKGVDSTLKIQPAKLEDSAVYLCASSLEQGVPRTDTQYFGPGTRLTVL.

This clonotype is a singleton in its sample. The rearrangement uses TRBV10-1 and TRBJ2-1; a weak D match, TRBD2 (6 bases). Trimming took 5 bases from V and 2 from J, leaving 10 bases between them. Germline V gene sequence: CDR1 WNHNN, CDR2 SYGVQD (reference sequence). CDR3 length equals 14 residues. CDR3 coding DNA: TGCGCCAGCAGTACTAGCAGCACCTACAATGAGCAGTTCTTC. This translates into CASSTSSTYNEQFF.

The rearrangement links TRBV24-1 to TRBJ2-1; 11 nucleotides line up with TRBD2. The CDR3 extends over 14 amino acids. Trimming at V came to 5 bases and at J to 5 bases, leaving 1 base not matched to a gene. Germline CDR1 and CDR2: KGHDR and SFDVKD. The CDR3 DNA reads as TGTGCCACCAGTGGTAGCGGGGGGGACAATGAGCAGTTCTTC. Amino acids: CATSGSGGDNEQFF.

This clonotype was counted between two and nine times. V gene TRBV6-1 combines with J gene TRBJ1-1; D not certain. V shed 4 bases and J shed 4 bases, with 10 bases lying between them. The CDR3 runs to 13 residues. Germline CDR1 reads MNHNS; CDR2 reads SASEGT. Here the CDR3 reads CASSGLWPTEAFF. CDR3 sequence (DNA): TGTGCCAGCAGTGGACTTTGGCCCACTGAAGCTTTCTTT.

The V and J genes are TRBV20-1 and TRBJ2-3; TRBD2 matches at 9 bases. Germline CDR1 is DFQATT and CDR2 is SNEGSKA (reference sequence). V shed 6 bases, J shed 3 bases, and the junction held 10 bases outside the gene matches. This CDR3 has 15 residues. CDR3: CSAIGTSSLTDTQYF. The CDR3, as DNA: TGCAGTGCGATCGGGACTAGCAGTTTGACAGATACGCAGTATTTT.

V usage is TRBV28 and J usage is TRBJ2-2; TRBD1 aligns across 9 bases. CDR1 and CDR2 from the germline V gene are MDHEN and SYDVKM. The length of the CDR3 is 15 residues. The V and J ends lost 4 bases and 6 bases, in that order; junction bases with no gene match: 6. This CDR3 is CASSSPGTGSGELFF. The DNA for the CDR3 is TGTGCCAGCAGTTCGCCCGGGACAGGGTCCGGGGAGCTGTTTTTT. The full variable domain, in which reference TRBV28 and TRBJ2-2 provide the parts outside the CDR3, is DVKVTQSSRYLVKRTGEKVFLECVQDMDHENMFWYRQDPGLGLRLIYFSYDVKMKEKGDIPEGYSVSREKKERFSLILESASTNQTSMYLCASSSPGTGSGELFFGEGSRLTVL.

This chain uses TRBV19 with TRBJ1-5, with D unclear. The CDR3 consists of 12 residues. The V end was cut by 3 bases, the J end by 8 bases, with 8 bases between. Per germline, CDR1 LNHDA and CDR2 SQIVND (reference sequence). The CDR3 loop is CASSMGNKPQHF. CDR3 nucleotides: TGTGCCAGTAGTATGGGGAATAAGCCCCAGCATTTT.

Comment on this clonotype: No conserved phenylalanine or tryptophan is present at the end of the CDR3, so a read error is the likely explanation. The DNA is omitted, as the CDR3 cannot be located on it reliably, and the CDR3 follows TCRdb's listing. The rearrangement joins TRBV2 to TRBJ2-7; the table's D call of TRBD2 was not tested on the DNA. The CDR3 length equals 9 residues, ends included. Germline V gene sequence: CDR1 SNHLY, CDR2 FYNNEI. The CDR3 reads CATWGGTSG.

The V and J genes are TRBV2 and TRBJ2-5; 8 positions match TRBD2. J gave up 5 bases and V 6 bases, and 11 bases lay outside the gene matches. CDR3 length equals 15 residues. CDR1 and CDR2 from the germline V gene are SNHLY and FYNNEI. The CDR3 sequence: CASRRGAGELETQYF. The CDR3 nucleotides read TGTGCCAGCAGGCGGGGGGCAGGGGAGTTGGAGACCCAGTACTTC.

This clonotype was counted between two and nine times. This rearrangement joins TRBV6-1 to TRBJ1-2, with D hard to call. Germline CDR1 reads MNHNS; CDR2 reads SASEGT. This CDR3 is built from 16 residues. Trimming took 5 bases from V and 3 from J, leaving 19 bases between them. CDR3 in amino acids: CASSPLRGGWHYGYTF. DNA for the CDR3: TGTGCCAGCAGTCCCCTTCGGGGAGGGTGGCACTATGGCTACACCTTC.

V is TRBV10-3 and J is TRBJ2-1; D may be TRBD1 (6 bases). The V and J ends lost 2 bases and 0 bases respectively, with 14 bases between them. This CDR3 has 17 residues. Germline V gene lookup returns CDR1 ENHRY and CDR2 SYGVKD. CDR3 nucleotides: TGTGCCATCAGTGAGGGTCCCCAGGGGACCTCCTACAATGAGCAGTTCTTC. Its protein product is CAISEGPQGTSYNEQFF.

The chain recombines TRBV27 with TRBJ2-3; 12 bases agree with TRBD2. CDR1 MNHEY and CDR2 SMNVEV come from the germline V gene (reference sequence). The CDR3 contains 16 residues. The V segment lost 7 bases and the J segment 2 bases; nucleotides outside the gene matches: 7. The CDR3 is CASIPRLAGDTDTQYF. DNA of the CDR3: TGTGCCAGCATCCCCCGACTAGCGGGGGACACAGATACGCAGTATTTT.

The V call is TRBV2, the J call TRBJ1-6; D uncertain. Germline V gene sequence: CDR1 SNHLY, CDR2 FYNNEI. With 8 bases removed from V and 11 bases from J, the gap between germline ends came to 13 bases. The CDR3 is made up of 12 amino acids. DNA of the CDR3: TGTGCCAGCTTTACGGGAGACACACCCCTCCACTTT. Translating gives CASFTGDTPLHF.

The chain has TRBV10-3 and TRBJ2-7, with TRBD1 matching 9 bases. This CDR3 is 14 amino acids long. The germline V gene has CDR1 ENHRY and CDR2 SYGVKD. V shed 5 bases and J 2 bases; nucleotides not matched to a gene: 4. CDR3 sequence (DNA): TGTGCCATCAGTCCCGGGACAGGGCCCTACGAGCAGTACTTC. The encoded protein is CAISPGTGPYEQYF.

As to this clonotype: A much larger clone is a single base away; this may be a read error. The genes are TRBV6-4 and TRBJ2-1; TRBD1 aligns across 11 bases. The junction had 2 bases not matched to a gene; V was cut back by 4 bases and J by 6 bases. Looked up from germline, CDR1 is MRHNA and CDR2 is SNTAGT. CDR3 size: 14 residues. The DNA for the CDR3 is TGTGCCAGCAGTGGCGGGACAGGGGGCAATGAGCAGTTCTTC. This sequence encodes CASSGGTGGNEQFF.

A note on this clonotype: Given a much more abundant clone one base away, this may be a read error. The J gene is TRBJ1-5, the V gene TRBV12-3 or TRBV12-4, with 10 nucleotides matching TRBD1. The V segment lost 7 bases and the J segment 6 bases; nucleotides outside the gene matches: 6. The CDR3 extends over 14 amino acids. The CDR3 DNA reads TGTGCCAGCAACGGACAGGGGGTATCTCAGCCCCAGCATTTT. This encodes CASNGQGVSQPQHF.

The chain is built from TRBV25-1 and TRBJ2-3; 7 bases align to TRBD2. The CDR3 consists of 13 residues. Germline V gives CDR1 MGHDK, CDR2 SYGVNS. V lost 8 bases and J lost 1; bases outside the gene matches: 3. This CDR3 is CASGGVGTDTQYF. CDR3 bases: TGTGCCAGCGGGGGGGTGGGCACAGATACGCAGTATTTT.

As to this clonotype: Because it lacks the conserved phenylalanine or tryptophan at the end, this CDR3 is likely a read error. The chain joins TRBV11-2 to TRBJ2-5; 7 bases fit TRBD2. With 4 bases clipped from V and 4 bases from J, the junction kept 6 bases outside the gene matches. The CDR3 sequence is 14 residues long. From germline, CDR1 is SGHAT and CDR2 FQNNGV. The CDR3 protein is CASSSGTGGETQYL. Here the CDR3 DNA reads TGTGCCAGCAGCTCCGGGACGGGAGGAGAGACCCAGTACCTC.

The rearrangement uses TRBV9 and TRBJ1-1; no clear D. The germline V gene encodes CDR1 SGDLS and CDR2 YYNGEE. The CDR3 runs to 15 residues. The V gene lost 0 bases and the J gene lost 1 base, with 10 bases spanning the gap. The CDR3 protein is CASSVDGGANTEAFF. The CDR3 region has the DNA TGTGCCAGCAGCGTAGATGGAGGCGCGAACACTGAAGCTTTCTTT.

The J gene is TRBJ2-7, the V gene TRBV6-1; D remains ambiguous. Germline V CDR1 and CDR2: MNHNS, SASEGT. Trimming removed 6 bases from V and 3 bases from J, with 9 bases in between. The CDR3 extends over 12 amino acids. CDR3 bases: TGTGCCAGCAGAAGTAGGTTCTACGAGCAGTACTTC. Translation gives CASRSRFYEQYF.

Concerning this clonotype itself: This likely comes from a read error, as the CDR3 has no conserved phenylalanine or tryptophan at its end. The DNA is omitted, as the CDR3 cannot be located on it reliably, and the CDR3 follows TCRdb's listing. The chain has TRBV4-3 and TRBJ1-1; the listed D gene, TRBD1, was not tested against the DNA. The germline V gene has CDR1 LGHNA and CDR2 YSLEER. The CDR3 is 12 residues long, counting both termini. CDR3 sequence: CASSLIDRSPGG.

The chain employs TRBV11-2 and TRBJ1-2, with D possibly TRBD1 on 6 matching bases. Deletions cut 5 bases from V and 8 bases from J, with 15 bases between. The CDR3 runs 13 residues. The germline V gene has CDR1 SGHAT and CDR2 FQNNGV. CDR3: CASSTSGVTGYTF. In nucleotides, the CDR3 is TGTGCCAGCAGCACCTCAGGGGTGACCGGCTACACCTTC.

The J gene is TRBJ2-3, the V gene TRBV6-1; D may be TRBD1 (6 bases). With 6 bases removed from V and 7 bases from J, the gap between germline ends came to 11 bases. Germline V gene sequence: CDR1 MNHNS, CDR2 SASEGT. This CDR3 spans 12 amino acids. In DNA form, the CDR3 reads TGTGCCAGCAGGTCACAGGGCCATACGCAGTATTTT. Amino acid sequence: CASRSQGHTQYF.

With regard to this clonotype: The junction shows a germline mismatch at one end, possibly a read error. The rearrangement uses TRBV10-3 and TRBJ1-2, with D maybe TRBD1 (5 bases). The CDR3 sequence is 14 residues long. Germline-derived CDR1 and CDR2 are ENHRY and SYGVKD. DNA for the CDR3: TGTGCCAGCAGTTACTCGAGCGGGGGGTATGGCTACACCTTC. This translates into CASSYSSGGYGYTF.

As concerns this clonotype: A much larger clone differs by one base, so this may be a read error. The rearrangement links TRBV7-9 to TRBJ1-2, with 8 positions matching TRBD1. The CDR3 totals 13 residues. Germline V lookup: CDR1 SEHNR, CDR2 FQNEAQ (reference sequence). The CDR3 spells CASSIDRGNGCTF. CDR3 bases: TGTGCCAGCAGCATCGACAGGGGAAATGGCTGCACCTTC.